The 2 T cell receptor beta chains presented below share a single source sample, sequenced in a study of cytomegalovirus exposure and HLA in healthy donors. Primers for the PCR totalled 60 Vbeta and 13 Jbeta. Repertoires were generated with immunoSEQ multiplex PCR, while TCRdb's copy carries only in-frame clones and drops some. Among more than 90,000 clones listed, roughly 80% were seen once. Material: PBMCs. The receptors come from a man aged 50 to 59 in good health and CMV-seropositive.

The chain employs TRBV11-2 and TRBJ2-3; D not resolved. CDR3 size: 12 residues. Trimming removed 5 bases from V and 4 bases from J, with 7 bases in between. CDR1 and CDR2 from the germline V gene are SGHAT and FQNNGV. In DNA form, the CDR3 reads TGTGCCAGCAGCCCTCGTTCAGATACGCAGTATTTT. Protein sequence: CASSPRSDTQYF. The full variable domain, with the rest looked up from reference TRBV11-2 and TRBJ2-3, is EAGVAQSPRYKIIEKRQSVAFWCNPISGHATLYWYQQILGQGPKLLIQFQNNGVVDDSQLPKDRFSAERLKGVDSTLKIQPAKLEDSAVYLCASSPRSDTQYFGPGTRLTVL.

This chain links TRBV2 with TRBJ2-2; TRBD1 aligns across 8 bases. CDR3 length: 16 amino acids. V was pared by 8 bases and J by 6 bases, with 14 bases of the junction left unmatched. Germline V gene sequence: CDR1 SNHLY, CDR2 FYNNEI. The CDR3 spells CASAAQGATLSGELFF. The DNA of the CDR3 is TGTGCCAGCGCGGCCCAGGGGGCAACACTTTCCGGGGAGCTGTTTTTT. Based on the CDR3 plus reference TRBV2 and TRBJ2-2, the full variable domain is EPEVTQTPSHQVTQMGQEVILRCVPISNHLYFYWYRQILGQKVEFLVSFYNNEISEKSEIFDDQFSVERPDGSNFTLKIRSTKLEDSAMYFCASAAQGATLSGELFFGEGSRLTVL.